These 32 T cell receptor beta chains were all obtained from the same sample, sequenced in a study of Ad26.COV2.S vaccination and SARS-CoV-2 variants. Method: immunoSEQ multiplex PCR; TCRdb's copy keeps in-frame clones and lacks some. The data hold a few hundred thousand clones, with approximately 88% observed a single time. The treatment: around 19 received Ad26.COV2.S at low or high dose, single or two shots; a few received placebo; per-sample allocation not given. Sampling was done on day 63 after the first vaccine or placebo injection. The sequences come from peripheral blood, collected in a trial of Ad26.COV2.S vaccine versus placebo. The receptors were sampled from a person aged 18 to 65 who received the Ad26.COV2.S COVID-19 vaccine or a placebo.

Only one count was recorded for this clone. The genes are TRBV6-5 and TRBJ1-2, with unresolved D. V was trimmed by 5 bases and J by 4 bases, leaving 14 bases between them. Germline loops: CDR1 MNHEY, CDR2 SVGAGI. This CDR3 is 14 amino acids long. CDR3: CASSPRQLAYGYTF. CDR3 sequence (DNA): TGTGCCAGCAGTCCCCGCCAGCTCGCCTATGGCTACACCTTC.

The chain carries TRBV28 and TRBJ2-7; D possibly matches TRBD1 or TRBD2 (5 bases each). The CDR3 runs 14 residues. Per germline, CDR1 MDHEN and CDR2 SYDVKM. V was shortened by 8 bases and J by 2 bases, with 16 bases between the two germline ends. This CDR3 reads CASASGTVTYEQYF. The CDR3 coding sequence is TGTGCCAGCGCTTCCGGGACCGTAACCTACGAGCAGTACTTC. Variable domain in full (rest from reference TRBV28 and TRBJ2-7): DVKVTQSSRYLVKRTGEKVFLECVQDMDHENMFWYRQDPGLGLRLIYFSYDVKMKEKGDIPEGYSVSREKKERFSLILESASTNQTSMYLCASASGTVTYEQYFGPGTRLTVT.

This clone has only one observation. This CDR3 reads CASSPRQGPGETQYF. The DNA for the CDR3 is TGTGCCAGCTCACCCCGACAGGGTCCGGGAGAGACCCAGTACTTC. The chain uses TRBV18 and TRBJ2-5; 7 nucleotides agree with TRBD1. CDR3 length: 15 amino acids. Germline V lookup: CDR1 KGHSH, CDR2 LQKENI. Trimming took 3 bases from V and 4 from J; bases not matched to a gene: 8. Full variable domain (outside the CDR3, taken from reference TRBV18 and TRBJ2-5): NAGVMQNPRHLVRRRGQEARLRCSPMKGHSHVYWYRQLPEEGLKFMVYLQKENIIDESGMPKERFSAEFPKEGPSILRIQQVVRGDSAAYFCASSPRQGPGETQYFGPGTRLLVL.

CDR3 loop: CASNPTIWAGAYEQYF. The CDR3 DNA sequence: TGTGCCAGCAACCCTACGATCTGGGCAGGCGCCTACGAGCAGTACTTC. This chain links TRBV6-2 or TRBV6-3 with TRBJ2-7; the D is unclear. This CDR3 contains 16 residues. Looked up from germline, CDR1 is MNHEY and CDR2 is SVGEGT. Trimming took 7 bases from V and 2 from J, leaving 21 bases between them.

This sequence joins TRBV24-1 and TRBJ2-2, with 9 nucleotides matching TRBD1. This CDR3 comprises 14 residues. Trimming took 7 bases from V and 5 from J; bases not matched to a gene: 4. Looked up from germline, CDR1 is KGHDR and CDR2 is SFDVKD. CDR3: CATRTGGDTGELFF. CDR3 nucleotides: TGTGCCACCAGGACAGGGGGTGATACCGGGGAGCTGTTTTTT.

V is TRBV10-3 and J is TRBJ1-3, with D possibly matching TRBD1 (5 bases). Trimming cost V 3 bases and J 0 bases, with 6 bases left between them. Germline V gene lookup returns CDR1 ENHRY and CDR2 SYGVKD. The CDR3 totals 14 residues. The CDR3 bases are TGTGCCATCAGTGACAGGGACTCTGGAAACACCATATATTTT. As protein: CAISDRDSGNTIYF.

The J gene is TRBJ2-7, the V gene TRBV2; 8 bases align to TRBD1. The CDR3 spans 14 residues. Germline lookup yields CDR1 SNHLY and CDR2 FYNNEI. Trimming at V came to 6 bases and at J to 5 bases, leaving 9 bases not matched to a gene. The CDR3, as DNA: TGTGCCAGCAGAGGGTGGGCAGGGGGCGACGAGCAGTACTTC. Encoded protein: CASRGWAGGDEQYF.

The chain combines TRBV3-1 (or the pseudogene TRBV3-2) with TRBJ1-5, with TRBD1 matching 9 bases. Germline CDR1 LGHDT, CDR2 YNNKEL (reference sequence). The V gene end was trimmed by 4 bases and the J gene end by 6 bases; junction bases not matched to a gene: 7. The CDR3 covers 15 residues. The CDR3 loop is CASSPTGGLTQPQHF. CDR3 sequence (DNA): TGTGCCAGCAGCCCCACAGGGGGCTTGACTCAGCCCCAGCATTTT.

J is TRBJ2-5 and V is TRBV21-1; TRBD2, the table's D call, lacks a check against the DNA. TRBV21-1 is flagged as a pseudogene. This CDR3 is built from 15 residues. The CDR3 reads CASSKVRGSAETQYF. The DNA for the CDR3 is TGTGCCAGCAGCAAAGTTCGAGGGTCGGCGGAGACCCAGTACTTC.

V usage is TRBV28 and J usage is TRBJ1-1, with a weak D call TRBD1 (5 bases). The germline gives CDR1 MDHEN, CDR2 SYDVKM. The CDR3 contains 16 residues. The V gene lost 3 bases and the J gene lost 3 bases, with 17 bases spanning the gap. The CDR3, as DNA: TGTGCCAGCAGTTTGGGGCAGGGAAGGTTGCACACTGAAGCTTTCTTT. It yields the protein CASSLGQGRLHTEAFF.

CDR3 amino acids: CASSKPGQLIRTEAFF. CDR3 nucleotide sequence: TGTGCCAGCAGCAAACCGGGACAGTTGATCCGCACTGAAGCTTTCTTT. The chain couples TRBV21-1 to TRBJ1-1; TRBD1, as called in the table, went unchecked against the DNA. TRBV21-1 has pseudogene status. CDR3 length equals 16 residues.

The chain joins TRBV7-2 to TRBJ1-6; no clear D gene. Germline CDR1 and CDR2: SGHTA and FQGNSA. This CDR3 is built from 14 residues. Deletions cut 0 bases from V and 9 bases from J, with 9 bases between. The CDR3 coding sequence is TGTGCCAGCAGCTTAGCGACCCTTCCTTCACCCCTCCACTTT. Amino acids: CASSLATLPSPLHF. Full variable domain (missing parts from reference TRBV7-2 and TRBJ1-6): GAGVSQSPSNKVTEKGKDVELRCDPISGHTALYWYRQSLGQGLEFLIYFQGNSAPDKSGLPSDRFSAERTGGSVSTLTIQRTQQEDSAVYLCASSLATLPSPLHFGNGTRLTVT.

The chain couples TRBV6-5 to TRBJ1-1, with D possibly TRBD1 on 6 matching bases. The CDR3 has 12 residues. Germline V gene data show CDR1 as MNHEY and CDR2 as SVGAGI. V dropped 5 bases and J dropped 5 bases, with 9 bases sitting between them. CDR3 sequence reads: CASSTTGTEAFF. In DNA, the CDR3 is TGTGCCAGCAGTACAACAGGGACTGAAGCTTTCTTT.

The sample holds a few counts of this clone. The rearrangement uses TRBV7-9 and TRBJ2-7, with 8 nucleotides matching TRBD1. In germline, CDR1 is SEHNR, CDR2 FQNEAQ (reference sequence). V was clipped by 10 bases and J by 4 bases; unmatched bases: 9. This CDR3 is built from 13 residues. The CDR3 spells CATMDRETYEQYF. CDR3 coding DNA: TGTGCCACGATGGACAGGGAAACGTACGAGCAGTACTTC.

This clone was detected only once. V gene TRBV2 combines with J gene TRBJ2-1, with D unresolved. The CDR3 length is 15 residues. Looked up from germline, CDR1 is SNHLY and CDR2 is FYNNEI. Trimming left V 4 bases short and J 6 bases short, with 16 bases between. DNA for the CDR3: TGTGCCAGCAGTGTCACCAGTGCCCTATTCAATGAGCAGTTCTTC. Protein sequence: CASSVTSALFNEQFF. Together with reference TRBV2 and TRBJ2-1, the CDR3 gives the full variable domain: EPEVTQTPSHQVTQMGQEVILRCVPISNHLYFYWYRQILGQKVEFLVSFYNNEISEKSEIFDDQFSVERPDGSNFTLKIRSTKLEDSAMYFCASSVTSALFNEQFFGPGTRLTVL.

This sequence joins TRBV2 and TRBJ1-2, with D hard to call. Trimming took 2 bases from V and 13 from J, leaving 11 bases between them. Looked up from germline, CDR1 is SNHLY and CDR2 is FYNNEI. CDR3 length: 11 residues. CDR3 nucleotide sequence: TGTGCCAGCAGTGAACAGCCGCCCCCCACCTTC. Translating gives CASSEQPPPTF.

The chain employs TRBV13 and TRBJ2-3; D might be TRBD2 (5 bases). In germline, CDR1 is PRHDT, CDR2 FYEKMQ (reference sequence). The germline V and J ends were trimmed by 6 bases and 2 bases, with 15 bases remaining between them. This CDR3 comprises 15 residues. CDR3 region: CASSINTGSTDTQYF. The CDR3 nucleotides read TGTGCCAGCAGTATTAACACGGGGTCCACAGATACGCAGTATTTT.

The chain has TRBV28 and TRBJ1-1, with D tentatively TRBD1 (5 bases). The germline V and J ends were trimmed by 2 bases and 11 bases, with 15 bases remaining between them. This CDR3 spans 13 amino acids. The germline CDR1 and CDR2 sequences are MDHEN and SYDVKM. This CDR3 reads CASSLTSPGDAFF. CDR3 in DNA: TGTGCCAGCAGTTTAACCTCGCCTGGGGACGCTTTCTTT.

V and J are TRBV3-1 (or the pseudogene TRBV3-2) and TRBJ1-1; D is possibly TRBD1 (6 bases). Trimming removed 4 bases from V and 4 bases from J, with 13 bases in between. The CDR3 is 14 amino acids. Germline CDR1 is LGHDT and CDR2 is YNNKEL (reference sequence). The CDR3 sequence is CASSPGAGGTEAFF. The DNA of the CDR3 is TGTGCCAGCAGCCCGGGGGCGGGGGGCACTGAAGCTTTCTTT.

This clone was detected only a few times. The J gene is TRBJ1-1, the V gene TRBV28; a weak D match, TRBD1 (5 bases). The V and J ends lost 5 bases and 6 bases respectively, with 13 bases between them. Germline V gene data show CDR1 as MDHEN and CDR2 as SYDVKM. The CDR3 consists of 13 residues. The CDR3 is CASSPRQLSEAFF. The DNA of the CDR3 is TGTGCCAGCAGTCCCCGACAGTTATCTGAAGCTTTCTTT. Drawing the rest from reference TRBV28 and TRBJ1-1, the complete variable domain is DVKVTQSSRYLVKRTGEKVFLECVQDMDHENMFWYRQDPGLGLRLIYFSYDVKMKEKGDIPEGYSVSREKKERFSLILESASTNQTSMYLCASSPRQLSEAFFGQGTRLTVV.

This sequence joins TRBV29-1 and TRBJ2-3, with D perhaps TRBD2 (6 bases). Germline CDR1 and CDR2: SQVTM and ANQGSEA. CDR3 length equals 14 residues. V shed 6 bases and J shed 4 bases, with 17 bases lying between them. The CDR3 DNA is TGCAGCGTGGCCGGGACTCCGAAATCAGATACGCAGTATTTT. Its translation is CSVAGTPKSDTQYF.

This clone was seen a single time. This rearrangement joins TRBV28 to TRBJ1-3; 8 positions match TRBD1. With V trimmed by 2 bases and J by 2 bases, 5 bases remained unmatched. Per the germline V gene, CDR1 is MDHEN and CDR2 is SYDVKM. CDR3 length equals 16 residues. The CDR3 nucleotides read TGTGCCAGCAGTTTAACAGACAGGGGACCTGGAAACACCATATATTTT. Its protein is CASSLTDRGPGNTIYF.

This chain connects TRBV19 to TRBJ1-5; no clear D gene. The CDR3 length is 12 residues. The germline V gene encodes CDR1 LNHDA and CDR2 SQIVND (reference sequence). The V and J ends lost 5 bases and 3 bases respectively, with 5 bases between them. As DNA, the CDR3 is TGTGCCAGTAGTCGACTCAATCAGCCCCAGCATTTT. This gives the protein CASSRLNQPQHF.

The V and J genes are TRBV2 and TRBJ1-4; D is ambiguous. Trimming removed 10 bases at V and 5 bases at J, with 17 bases between. CDR3 size: 14 residues. The germline CDR1 and CDR2 sequences are SNHLY and FYNNEI. The CDR3 loop is CATYKRNPNEKLFF. CDR3 bases: TGTGCCACCTATAAAAGGAACCCCAATGAAAAACTGTTTTTT.

The chain joins TRBV12-3 or TRBV12-4 to TRBJ1-1; no clear D. This CDR3 has 13 amino acids. V was clipped by 8 bases and J by 1 base, with 11 bases between them. CDR3 region: CASPAEGNTEAFF. The CDR3 region has the DNA TGTGCCAGCCCTGCGGAAGGGAACACTGAAGCTTTCTTT.

The J gene is TRBJ2-5, the V gene TRBV6-5; 9 bases agree with TRBD2. Germline assignment: CDR1 MNHEY and CDR2 SVGAGI. This CDR3 region has 13 residues. V dropped 5 bases and J dropped 5; count of bases not matched to a gene: 3. The CDR3 sequence: CASSSGGRETQYF. The DNA of the CDR3 is TGTGCCAGCAGTAGCGGGGGGAGGGAGACCCAGTACTTC.

The chain employs TRBV5-6 and TRBJ1-5; a weak D match, TRBD1 (6 bases). Germline lookup yields CDR1 SGHDT and CDR2 YYEEEE. The CDR3 covers 17 residues. V lost 4 bases to trimming and J lost 7 bases, with 24 bases between them. This chain's CDR3 is CASSLGYGALRGQPQHF. CDR3 nucleotides: TGTGCCAGCAGCCTTGGATATGGGGCTTTGAGGGGGCAGCCCCAGCATTTT.

The J gene is TRBJ1-2, the V gene TRBV28; 8 bases agree with TRBD1. This CDR3 comprises 14 residues. CDR1 MDHEN and CDR2 SYDVKM come from the germline V gene. V trimming: 3 bases; J trimming: 6 bases; junction bases outside the gene matches: 6. The CDR3 is CASSFKVQGDGYTF. As DNA, the CDR3 is TGTGCCAGCAGTTTTAAGGTACAGGGGGATGGCTACACCTTC.

This clone showed up just once. This CDR3 is CAWDRARVTEAFF. CDR3 nucleotide sequence: TGTGCCTGGGACAGGGCTCGGGTCACTGAAGCTTTCTTT. The J gene is TRBJ1-1, the V gene TRBV30; 7 nucleotides agree with TRBD1. The CDR3 consists of 13 residues. Germline V lookup: CDR1 GTSNPN, CDR2 SVGIG (reference sequence). Trimming took 5 bases from V and 4 from J; bases not matched to a gene: 7.

The CDR3 DNA is TGCGCCAGCAGCCAAGATCGGGTGGCAGCCTACGAGCAGTACTTC. This encodes CASSQDRVAAYEQYF. This chain joins TRBV4-1 and TRBJ2-7; D uncertain. The CDR3 sequence is 15 residues long. Per the germline V gene, CDR1 is MGHRA and CDR2 is YSYEKL. V lost 0 bases, J lost 2 bases, and 11 bases lay in between.

The chain combines TRBV6-1 with TRBJ1-6; 9 bases are a match to TRBD1. CDR3 size: 14 residues. Germline CDR1 reads MNHNS; CDR2 reads SASEGT. V shed 3 bases and J 7 bases; nucleotides not matched to a gene: 1. CDR3 nucleotides: TGTGCCAGCAGTGAGGGACAGGGAAATTCACCCCTCCACTTT. Translating gives CASSEGQGNSPLHF.

The chain combines TRBV30 with TRBJ1-2, with D unresolved. The CDR3 totals 13 residues. CDR1 is GTSNPN and CDR2 is SVGIG in the germline V gene (reference sequence). V gave up 3 bases and J gave up 8 bases, with 16 bases separating them. The CDR3 DNA reads as TGTGCCTGGAGCTTAACCCAGACGGGAGGCTACACCTTC. Translated: CAWSLTQTGGYTF.